Presented here are 9 T cell receptor beta chains from one specimen sequenced in a study of shared clonotypes between healthy human individuals. Assay used: immunoSEQ multiplex PCR; TCRdb lists only in-frame clones, some missing. This table holds about 2 million clones, roughly 94% found once. Naivety among CD8 cells was defined by CD45RO negativity and positive CCR7 selection, thereby excluding terminally differentiated effector memory CD45RA+ cells. The source material was naive CD8+ T cells sorted from blood. The receptors were gathered from a man younger than 35 in good health.

The rearrangement uses TRBV28 and TRBJ2-1; 9 bases are a match to TRBD2. From germline, CDR1 is MDHEN and CDR2 SYDVKM. The CDR3 sequence is 14 residues long. The V gene end was trimmed by 11 bases and the J gene end by 0 bases; junction bases not matched to a gene: 5. CDR3 region: CAGGGGNSYNEQFF. As DNA, the CDR3 is TGTGCCGGCGGGGGGGGCAACTCCTACAATGAGCAGTTCTTC.

The chain combines TRBV30 with TRBJ1-5, with D possibly matching TRBD1 (5 bases). Germline V gene lookup returns CDR1 GTSNPN and CDR2 SVGIG (reference sequence). Deletions cut 0 bases from V and 0 bases from J, with 9 bases between. CDR3 length equals 15 residues. CDR3 amino acids: CAWSVWGDSNQPQHF. The CDR3 region has the DNA TGTGCCTGGAGTGTATGGGGGGATAGCAATCAGCCCCAGCATTTT.

The chain joins TRBV6-6 to TRBJ1-2; unclear D gene. The CDR3 is made up of 14 amino acids. Germline values: CDR1 MNHNY, CDR2 SVGAGI (reference sequence). V lost 2 bases to trimming and J lost 3 bases, with 10 bases between them. The CDR3 DNA sequence: TGTGCCAGCAGTTACACGGGGTTCGACTATGGCTACACCTTC. Translating gives CASSYTGFDYGYTF.

This clone was recorded a few times. The sample holds other DNA sequences that translate to the same CDR3. This chain uses TRBV5-1 with TRBJ1-1; no firm D call. V was trimmed by 0 bases and J by 1 base, leaving 4 bases between them. Germline lookup yields CDR1 SGHRS and CDR2 YFSETQ. This CDR3 is built from 13 residues. The CDR3 is CASSLGENTEAFF. The CDR3 region has the DNA TGCGCCAGCAGCTTGGGAGAGAACACTGAAGCTTTCTTT.

V and J are TRBV15 and TRBJ1-1; D is undetermined. CDR3 size: 14 residues. Trimming took 0 bases from V and 2 from J, leaving 7 bases between them. Germline assignment: CDR1 LNHNV and CDR2 YYDKDF (reference sequence). CDR3 DNA sequence: TGTGCCACCAGCAGAGAACAGACCAACACTGAAGCTTTCTTT. Translated, it gives CATSREQTNTEAFF.

The J gene is TRBJ2-7, the V gene TRBV5-4; D call uncertain. The CDR3 is 13 amino acids. The V end lost 7 bases, the J end lost 0 bases, and 11 bases lay between the germline ends. CDR1 and CDR2 (germline): SGHNT, YYREEE (reference sequence). CDR3 in DNA: TGTGCCAGCTCTAGTTCTGCCTCCTACGAGCAGTACTTC. Translation gives CASSSSASYEQYF.

The V gene is TRBV7-2, the J gene TRBJ2-5, with 7 bases that match TRBD1. The CDR3 runs 15 residues. Unmatched junction bases numbered 7, after V lost 5 bases and J lost 1 base. From germline, CDR1 is SGHTA and CDR2 FQGNSA. CDR3 in amino acids: CASSNRGWGQETQYF. CDR3 coding DNA: TGTGCCAGCAGCAACAGGGGATGGGGCCAAGAGACCCAGTACTTC.

The V gene is TRBV6-1, the J gene TRBJ1-5, with 8 bases identical to TRBD1. CDR3 length: 17 residues. The trim removed 2 bases at V and 1 base at J, leaving 7 bases unmatched. Germline-derived CDR1 and CDR2 are MNHNS and SASEGT. This CDR3 reads CASSERGTGRSNQPQHF. The CDR3 DNA follows: TGTGCCAGCAGTGAAAGGGGGACAGGCAGAAGCAATCAGCCCCAGCATTTT.

The chain uses TRBV13 and TRBJ2-7; no reliable D call. Deletions cut 1 base from V and 2 bases from J, with 9 bases between. The CDR3 runs 14 residues. CDR1 PRHDT and CDR2 FYEKMQ come from the germline V gene (reference sequence). CDR3 loop: CASSLDGGAYEQYF. CDR3 nucleotide sequence: TGTGCCAGCAGCTTAGATGGTGGGGCCTACGAGCAGTACTTC.